This is a list of T cell receptor beta chains from one sample in a study of T cell responses to AZD1222 COVID-19 vaccine. This table comes from immunoSEQ multiplex PCR, and its TCRdb copy is limited to in-frame clones, with some not included. The sample has 150,000 or so clones, 91% seen once. Source: peripheral blood, taken 28 days after the second AZD1222 dose. The receptors originated from an adult who received the AZD1222 COVID-19 vaccine. The conserved cysteine and the conserved F or W are not part of the CDR3 here. Some rows mark clone size as missing; the rest say once, few, many or name a class of expanded clone.

clone size | V gene | CDR3 protein
- | TRBV5-1 | ASSLARTGSYSNQPQH
- | TRBV5-1 | ASSLTQQGPRAWGNTIY
- | TRBV4-2 | ASSQRWGSNEQF
- | TRBV3-1/TRBV3-2 | ASSQVGIGNEQF
- | TRBV5-6 | ASSLDSGFPSYNEQF
- | TRBV15 | ATSRSSAEKLF
- | TRBV2 | ASSVGASYNEKLF
- | TRBV2 | ASSEQGAVNQPQH
- | TRBV2 | ASRSQGTGELF
- | TRBV27 | ASRKGDQPQH
- | TRBV18 | ASSPPTGWNTEAF
- | TRBV2 | ASSLQGTSTDTQY
few | TRBV25-1 | ASSGTGQGDYGYT
- | TRBV29-1 | SVVPTDTQY
- | TRBV21-1 | ASSDMGTTGLRVDTEAF
once | TRBV7-3 | ASSLGDEQF
- | TRBV10-3 | AIRVAGGINTGELF
many | TRBV27 | ASSFRGGNTIY
- | TRBV19 | ASSIAQTGALYEQY
- | TRBV6-5 | ASPRDSPQH
- | TRBV11-2 | ASSLGLPGSPLH
many | TRBV18 | ASSPPDYGYT
once | TRBV27 | ASGQPTSSYNEQF
- | TRBV18 | ASSPLGTEAF
- | TRBV12-3/TRBV12-4 | ASSLSGVETQY
- | TRBV19 | ASGTGVEKLF
- | TRBV27 | AVPLESAYNSPLH
- | TRBV6-2/TRBV6-3 | ASSSEQAGKLF
once | TRBV15 | ATSRDLGSLVDEQY
- | TRBV5-1 | ASSFGQGGEKLF
- | TRBV3-1/TRBV3-2 | ASSPSGSLGSPLH
- | TRBV5-1 | ASRQGARETQY
once | TRBV12-3/TRBV12-4 | ASFDRGYGYT
- | TRBV6-5 | ASSDSPGELF
once | TRBV18 | ASSSSVNTEAF
- | TRBV9 | ASSVDPGTALTGELF
- | TRBV15 | ATSRDFSGTGELF
- | TRBV30 | AANRASGNTIY
- | TRBV2 | ASCRDRGNREQY
- | TRBV7-6 | ASSLRAGAKGTDTQY
- | TRBV14 | ASSPADVLPRNGYT
once | TRBV29-1 | SVREAKNIQY
- | TRBV29-1 | SVGQRLYTDTQY
- | TRBV19 | ASSILIQRSYNEQF
- | TRBV6-4 | ASSAFEGTDTGELF
- | TRBV4-1 | ASSQVGGRGSPNEKLF
- | TRBV18 | ASSQSGATNTGELF
- | TRBV16 | ASSPQSLGAYEQY
- | TRBV6-1 | ASSESVRARTSSSYEQY
- | TRBV5-6 | ASSLGVGRVDGYT
- | TRBV7-3 | ASSLDRDKVTSTDTQY
- | TRBV5-1 | ASSLVSGYGYT